This entry concerns a single T cell receptor beta chain. Under the authors' procedure: Amplified reference gene primers provided the basis for estimating nucleated cell counts. Data came from immunoSEQ multiplex PCR; TCRdb stores just in-frame clones and leaves some out. Clone size and V and J calls were adopted from that table, with D and trimming inferred from the DNA. The sample carries about 110,000 clones, about 90% recorded once. The CDR3 sequence is 15 residues long. The V end lost 5 bases, the J end lost 0 bases, and 13 bases lay between the germline ends. Germline V gene lookup returns CDR1 GTSNPN and CDR2 SVGIG (reference sequence). This sample was included in a study of blood T cell repertoires in COVID-19. Looking at the study overall: Material from acute and convalescent COVID-19 was sourced from the United States, Italy and Spain. T cells, B-cell-depleted T cells, or PBMCs provided the cDNA or gDNA that served as material.

This chain links TRBV30 with TRBJ2-2; a possible D gene is TRBD2 (7 bases). Sequences were obtained from peripheral blood. The TCR sequence derives from a human donor in a cohort sampled during active COVID-19. CDR3 sequence (DNA): TGTGCCTGGGCAAAGGGGGGGGCGAACACCGGGGAGCTGTTTTTT. Translated, it gives CAWAKGGANTGELFF.